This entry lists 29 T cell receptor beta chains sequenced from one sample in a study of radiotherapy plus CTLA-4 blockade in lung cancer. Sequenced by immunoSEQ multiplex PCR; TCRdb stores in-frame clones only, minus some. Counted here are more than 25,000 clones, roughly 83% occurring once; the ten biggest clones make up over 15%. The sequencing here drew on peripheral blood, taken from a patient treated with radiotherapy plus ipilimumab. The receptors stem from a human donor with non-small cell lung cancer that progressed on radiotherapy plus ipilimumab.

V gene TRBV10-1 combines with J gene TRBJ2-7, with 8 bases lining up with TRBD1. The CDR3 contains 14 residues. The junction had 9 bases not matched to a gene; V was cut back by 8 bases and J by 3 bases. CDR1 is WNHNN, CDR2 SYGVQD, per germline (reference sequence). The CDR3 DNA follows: TGCGCCAGCTCGCCGGGACAGGCTCACTACGAGCAGTACTTC. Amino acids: CASSPGQAHYEQYF.

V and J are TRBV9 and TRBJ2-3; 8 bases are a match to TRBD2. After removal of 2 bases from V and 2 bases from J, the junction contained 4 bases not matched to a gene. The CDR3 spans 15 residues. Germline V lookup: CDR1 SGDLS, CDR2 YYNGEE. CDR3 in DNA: TGTGCCAGCAGCGTTATAGCGGGACCCACAGATACGCAGTATTTT. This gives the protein CASSVIAGPTDTQYF.

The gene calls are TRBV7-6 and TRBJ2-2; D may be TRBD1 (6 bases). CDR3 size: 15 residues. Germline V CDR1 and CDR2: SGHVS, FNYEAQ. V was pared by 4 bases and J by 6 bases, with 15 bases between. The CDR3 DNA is TGTGCCAGCAGCTACCAGCCGACAGGATCCGGGGAGCTGTTTTTT. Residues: CASSYQPTGSGELFF.

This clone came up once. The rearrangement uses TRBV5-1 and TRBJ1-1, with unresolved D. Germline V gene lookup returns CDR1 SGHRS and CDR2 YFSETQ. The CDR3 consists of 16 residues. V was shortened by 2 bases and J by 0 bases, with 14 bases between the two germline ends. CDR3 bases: TGCGCCAGCAGCTTCCGAACCCAGGATGTGAACACTGAAGCTTTCTTT. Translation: CASSFRTQDVNTEAFF.

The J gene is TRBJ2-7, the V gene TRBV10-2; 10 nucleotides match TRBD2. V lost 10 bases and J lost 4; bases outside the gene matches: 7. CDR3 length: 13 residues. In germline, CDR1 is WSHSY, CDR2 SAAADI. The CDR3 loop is CATLGAGGYEQYF. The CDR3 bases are TGCGCCACCCTGGGAGCGGGAGGGTACGAGCAGTACTTC.

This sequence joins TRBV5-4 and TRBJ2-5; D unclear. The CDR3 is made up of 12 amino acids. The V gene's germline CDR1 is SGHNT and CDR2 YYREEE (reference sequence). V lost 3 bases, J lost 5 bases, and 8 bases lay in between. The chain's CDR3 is CASSWARETQYF. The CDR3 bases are TGTGCCAGCAGCTGGGCCCGCGAGACCCAGTACTTC.

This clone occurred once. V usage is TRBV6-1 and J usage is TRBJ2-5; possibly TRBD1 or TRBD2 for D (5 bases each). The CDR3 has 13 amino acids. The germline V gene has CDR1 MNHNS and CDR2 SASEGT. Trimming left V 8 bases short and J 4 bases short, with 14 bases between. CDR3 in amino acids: CASARGVGETQYF. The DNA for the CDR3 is TGTGCCAGCGCTCGAGGGGTAGGAGAGACCCAGTACTTC.

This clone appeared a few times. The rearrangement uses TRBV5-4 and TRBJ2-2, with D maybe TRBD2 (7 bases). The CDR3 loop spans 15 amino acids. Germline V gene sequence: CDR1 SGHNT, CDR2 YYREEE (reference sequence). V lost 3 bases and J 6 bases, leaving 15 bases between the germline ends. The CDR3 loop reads CASSWGGPSAGELFF. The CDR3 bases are TGTGCCAGCAGCTGGGGGGGGCCCTCTGCCGGGGAGCTGTTTTTT.

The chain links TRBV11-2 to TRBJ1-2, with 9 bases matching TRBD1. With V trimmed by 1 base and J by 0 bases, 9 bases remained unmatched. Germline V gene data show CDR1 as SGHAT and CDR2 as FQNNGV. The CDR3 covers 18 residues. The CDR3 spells CASSLGSLRDRANYGYTF. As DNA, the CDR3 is TGTGCCAGCAGCTTAGGGTCCTTACGGGACAGGGCTAACTATGGCTACACCTTC. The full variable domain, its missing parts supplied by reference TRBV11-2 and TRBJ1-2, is EAGVAQSPRYKIIEKRQSVAFWCNPISGHATLYWYQQILGQGPKLLIQFQNNGVVDDSQLPKDRFSAERLKGVDSTLKIQPAKLEDSAVYLCASSLGSLRDRANYGYTFGSGTRLTVV.

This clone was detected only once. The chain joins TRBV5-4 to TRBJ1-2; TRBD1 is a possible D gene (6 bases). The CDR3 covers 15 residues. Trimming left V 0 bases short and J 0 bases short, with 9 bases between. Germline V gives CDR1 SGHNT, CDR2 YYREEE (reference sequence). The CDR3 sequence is CASSLAGTPNYGYTF. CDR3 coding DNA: TGTGCCAGCAGCTTGGCCGGGACACCTAACTATGGCTACACCTTC.

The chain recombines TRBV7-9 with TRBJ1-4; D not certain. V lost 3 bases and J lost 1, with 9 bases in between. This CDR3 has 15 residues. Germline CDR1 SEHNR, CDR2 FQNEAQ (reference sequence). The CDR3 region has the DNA TGTGCCAGCAGCTTCGGCCGGGAAACTAATGAAAAACTGTTTTTT. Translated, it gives CASSFGRETNEKLFF. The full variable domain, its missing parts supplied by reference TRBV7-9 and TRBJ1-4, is DTGVSQNPRHKITKRGQNVTFRCDPISEHNRLYWYRQTLGQGPEFLTYFQNEAQLEKSRLLSDRFSAERPKGSFSTLEIQRTEQGDSAMYLCASSFGRETNEKLFFGSGTQLSVL.

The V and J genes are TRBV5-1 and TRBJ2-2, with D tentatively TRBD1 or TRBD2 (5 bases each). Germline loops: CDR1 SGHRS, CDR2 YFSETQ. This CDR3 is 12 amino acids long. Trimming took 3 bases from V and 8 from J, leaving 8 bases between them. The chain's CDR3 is CASSSGAGELFF. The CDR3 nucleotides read TGCGCCAGCAGCTCCGGGGCAGGGGAGCTGTTTTTT. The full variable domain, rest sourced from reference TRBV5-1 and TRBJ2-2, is KAGVTQTPRYLIKTRGQQVTLSCSPISGHRSVSWYQQTPGQGLQFLFEYFSETQRNKGNFPGRFSGRQFSNSRSEMNVSTLELGDSALYLCASSSGAGELFFGEGSRLTVL.

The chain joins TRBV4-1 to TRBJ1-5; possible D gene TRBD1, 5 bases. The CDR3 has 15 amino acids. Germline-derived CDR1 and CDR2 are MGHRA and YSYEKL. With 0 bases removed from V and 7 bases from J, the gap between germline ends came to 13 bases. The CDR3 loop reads CASSQDGAGLQPQHF. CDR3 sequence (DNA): TGCGCCAGCAGCCAAGATGGGGCGGGGCTCCAGCCCCAGCATTTT.

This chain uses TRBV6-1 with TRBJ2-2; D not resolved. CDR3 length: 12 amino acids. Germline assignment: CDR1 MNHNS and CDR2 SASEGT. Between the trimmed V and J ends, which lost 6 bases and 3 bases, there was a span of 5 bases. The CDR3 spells CASRTHTGELFF. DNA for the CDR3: TGTGCCAGCAGGACCCACACCGGGGAGCTGTTTTTT.

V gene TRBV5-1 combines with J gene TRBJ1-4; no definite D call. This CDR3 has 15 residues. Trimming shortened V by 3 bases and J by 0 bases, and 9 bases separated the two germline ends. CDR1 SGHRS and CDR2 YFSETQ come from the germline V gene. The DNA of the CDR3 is TGCGCCAGCAGCTGGACGGTTGCAACTAATGAAAAACTGTTTTTT. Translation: CASSWTVATNEKLFF.

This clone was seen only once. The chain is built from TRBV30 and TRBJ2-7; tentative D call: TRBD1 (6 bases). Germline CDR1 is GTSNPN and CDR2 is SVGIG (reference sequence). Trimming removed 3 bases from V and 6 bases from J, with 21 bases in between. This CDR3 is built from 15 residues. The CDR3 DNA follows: TGTGCCTGGAGGGTACCCGGGACAACCGCCGCCGAGCAGTACTTC. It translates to CAWRVPGTTAAEQYF.

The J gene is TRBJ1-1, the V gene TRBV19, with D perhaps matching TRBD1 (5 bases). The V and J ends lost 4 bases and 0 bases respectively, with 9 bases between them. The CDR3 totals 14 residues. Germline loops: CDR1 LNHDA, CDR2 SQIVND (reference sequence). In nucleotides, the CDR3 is TGTGCCAGTAGTAAGGGCAGGGTGAACACTGAAGCTTTCTTT. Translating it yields CASSKGRVNTEAFF. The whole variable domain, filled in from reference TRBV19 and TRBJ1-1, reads DGGITQSPKYLFRKEGQNVTLSCEQNLNHDAMYWYRQDPGQGLRLIYYSQIVNDFQKGDIAEGYSVSREKKESFPLTVTSAQKNPTAFYLCASSKGRVNTEAFFGQGTRLTVV.

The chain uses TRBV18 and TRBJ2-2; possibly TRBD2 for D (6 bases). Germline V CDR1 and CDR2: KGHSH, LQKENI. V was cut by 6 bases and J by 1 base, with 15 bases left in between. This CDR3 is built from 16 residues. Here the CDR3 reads CASSKGGFENTGELFF. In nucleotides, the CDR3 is TGTGCCAGCTCCAAGGGAGGTTTCGAGAACACCGGGGAGCTGTTTTTT.

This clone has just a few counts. In DNA form, the CDR3 reads TGTGCCAGTACCCCCCGGCAGGGGCTTCTCCACGAGCAGTACTTC. Residues: CASTPRQGLLHEQYF. The chain carries TRBV19 and TRBJ2-7; possibly TRBD1 for D (6 bases). The CDR3 loop spans 15 amino acids. The germline V and J ends were trimmed by 7 bases and 5 bases, with 21 bases remaining between them. Germline loops: CDR1 LNHDA, CDR2 SQIVND (reference sequence).

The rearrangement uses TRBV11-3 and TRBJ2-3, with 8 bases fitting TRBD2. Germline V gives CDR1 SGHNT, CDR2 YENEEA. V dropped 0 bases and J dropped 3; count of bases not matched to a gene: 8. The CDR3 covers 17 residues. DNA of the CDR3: TGTGCCAGCAGCTTAGAGGGGAGCGGGGGTTCGACAGATACGCAGTATTTT. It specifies CASSLEGSGGSTDTQYF.

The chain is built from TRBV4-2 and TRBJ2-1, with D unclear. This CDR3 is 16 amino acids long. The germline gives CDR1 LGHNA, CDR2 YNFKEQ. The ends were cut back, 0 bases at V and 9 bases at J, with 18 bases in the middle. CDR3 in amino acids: CASSQDYAMGLGEQFF. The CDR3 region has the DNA TGTGCCAGCAGCCAAGATTACGCGATGGGGTTGGGTGAGCAGTTCTTC.

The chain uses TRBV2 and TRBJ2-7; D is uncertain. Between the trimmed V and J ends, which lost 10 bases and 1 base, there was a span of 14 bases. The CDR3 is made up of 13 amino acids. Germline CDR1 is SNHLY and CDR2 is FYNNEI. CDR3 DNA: TGTGCCATCACGGTGATTAGTTCCTACGAGCAGTACTTC. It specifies CAITVISSYEQYF.

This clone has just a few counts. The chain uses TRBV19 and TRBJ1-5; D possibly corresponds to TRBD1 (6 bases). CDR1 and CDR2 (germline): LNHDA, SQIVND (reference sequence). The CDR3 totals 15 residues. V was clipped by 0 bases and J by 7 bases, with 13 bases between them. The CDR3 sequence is CASSIERDGGQPQHF. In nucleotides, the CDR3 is TGTGCCAGTAGTATAGAACGGGACGGGGGCCAGCCCCAGCATTTT.

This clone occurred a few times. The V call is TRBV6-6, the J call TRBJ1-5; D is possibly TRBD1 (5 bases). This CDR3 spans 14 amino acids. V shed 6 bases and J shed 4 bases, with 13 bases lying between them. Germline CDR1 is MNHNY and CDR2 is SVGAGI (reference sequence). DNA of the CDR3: TGTGCCAGCAGACACCGGGGACTAAATCAGCCCCAGCATTTT. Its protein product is CASRHRGLNQPQHF.

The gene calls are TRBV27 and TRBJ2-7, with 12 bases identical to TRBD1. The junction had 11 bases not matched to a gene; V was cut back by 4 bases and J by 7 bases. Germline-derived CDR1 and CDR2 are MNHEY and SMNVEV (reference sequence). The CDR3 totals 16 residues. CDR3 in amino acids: CASSSLPGQGAEEQYF. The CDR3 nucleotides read TGTGCCAGCAGTTCGCTACCGGGACAGGGGGCTGAAGAGCAGTACTTC.

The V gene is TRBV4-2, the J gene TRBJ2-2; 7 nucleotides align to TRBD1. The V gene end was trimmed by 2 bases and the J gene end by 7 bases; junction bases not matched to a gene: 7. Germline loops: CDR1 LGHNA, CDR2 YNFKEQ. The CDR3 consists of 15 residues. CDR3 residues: CASSQLSGGHGELFF. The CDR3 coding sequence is TGTGCCAGCAGCCAACTTTCAGGGGGACACGGGGAGCTGTTTTTT.

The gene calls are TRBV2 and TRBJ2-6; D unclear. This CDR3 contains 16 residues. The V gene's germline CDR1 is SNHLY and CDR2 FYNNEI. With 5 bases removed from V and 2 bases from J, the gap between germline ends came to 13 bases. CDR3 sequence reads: CASSPSQVTGANVLTF. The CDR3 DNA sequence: TGTGCCAGCAGTCCATCCCAGGTTACTGGGGCCAACGTCCTGACTTTC.

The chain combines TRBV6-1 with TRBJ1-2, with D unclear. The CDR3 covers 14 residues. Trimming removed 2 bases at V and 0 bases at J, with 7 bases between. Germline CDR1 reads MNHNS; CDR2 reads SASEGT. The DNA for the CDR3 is TGTGCCAGCAGTGAAAAACCGACTAACTATGGCTACACCTTC. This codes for CASSEKPTNYGYTF.

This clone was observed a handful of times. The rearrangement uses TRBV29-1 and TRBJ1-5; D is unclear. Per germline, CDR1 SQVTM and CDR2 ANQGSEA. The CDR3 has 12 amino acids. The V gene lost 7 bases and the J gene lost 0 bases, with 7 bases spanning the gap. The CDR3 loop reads CSASTSNQPQHF. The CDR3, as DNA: TGCAGCGCTTCGACTAGCAATCAGCCCCAGCATTTT.